A single sample gave rise to the 26 T cell receptor beta chains below, sequenced in a study of beta chain features in type 1 diabetes. These TCRs are of unknown antigen specificity. Study-wide results and caveats: People with Type 1 diabetes carried modestly yet significantly shorter TCRB CDR3s in all four CD4+ subsets.

Reverse transcription of all isolated RNA meant that expressed TCRB transcripts were sequenced. The table came from immunoSEQ multiplex PCR; TCRdb's copy has only in-frame clones and leaves some out. Of approximately 170,000 clones in the sample, 7.8% were seen once. Input material: central memory CD4+ T cells from blood. These TCRs come from a woman in her thirties or forties with type 1 diabetes.

The rearrangement uses TRBV18 and TRBJ2-3, with 12 positions matching TRBD2. Per the germline V gene, CDR1 is KGHSH and CDR2 is LQKENI. The CDR3 spans 16 residues. V was pared by 0 bases and J by 4 bases, with 2 bases of the junction left unmatched. The DNA of the CDR3 is TGTGCCAGCTCACCACCGGGACTAGCGGGTTCAGATACGCAGTATTTT. Protein product: CASSPPGLAGSDTQYF.

The table lists this clone with a few counts. The CDR3 spells CASSLGGLAGVQETQYF. The CDR3 DNA sequence: TGTGCCAGCAGCTTGGGGGGACTAGCGGGGGTACAGGAGACCCAGTACTTC. V and J are TRBV9 and TRBJ2-5; TRBD2 agrees at 14 bases. Trimming cost V 4 bases and J 5 bases; bases outside gene matches: 10. The CDR3 extends over 17 amino acids. In germline, CDR1 is SGDLS, CDR2 YYNGEE.

This clone was picked up many times. The rearrangement joins TRBV27 to TRBJ2-7, with TRBD1 identical over 7 bases. Germline trimming cut 3 bases from V and 4 bases from J; bases unmatched to any gene: 9. This CDR3 spans 15 amino acids. Germline V gene data show CDR1 as MNHEY and CDR2 as SMNVEV (reference sequence). DNA for the CDR3: TGTGCCAGCAGTTTCGGTTTCGACAGGGCGTACGAGCAGTACTTC. Encoded protein: CASSFGFDRAYEQYF.

This clone was detected only a few times. The chain is built from TRBV7-2 and TRBJ1-4; D gene unclear. V was clipped by 1 base and J by 3 bases, with 6 bases between them. The CDR3 consists of 14 residues. Germline CDR1 is SGHTA and CDR2 is FQGNSA. Here the CDR3 reads CASSLGQANEKLFF. As DNA, the CDR3 is TGTGCCAGCAGCTTAGGTCAGGCTAATGAAAAACTGTTTTTT.

This clone has just a few counts. This chain connects TRBV11-3 to TRBJ2-2; D is possibly TRBD2 (5 bases). CDR1 and CDR2 (germline): SGHNT, YENEEA. The CDR3 has 14 amino acids. The V end was cut by 1 base, the J end by 6 bases, with 9 bases between. CDR3 sequence (DNA): TGTGCCAGCAGCTTAGCCGGGGTTGCCGGGGAGCTGTTTTTT. This encodes CASSLAGVAGELFF.

The chain recombines TRBV4-1 with TRBJ1-3, with 8 positions matching TRBD1. This CDR3 region has 12 residues. Germline CDR1 is MGHRA and CDR2 is YSYEKL. With V trimmed by 0 bases and J by 14 bases, 3 bases remained unmatched. CDR3 residues: CASSQDLDRVYF. CDR3 bases: TGCGCCAGCAGCCAAGATTTGGACAGGGTATATTTT.

The rearrangement uses TRBV5-8 and TRBJ2-3; D is undetermined. Trimming cost V 0 bases and J 1 base, with 6 bases left between them. From germline, CDR1 is SGHTS and CDR2 YDEGEE. This CDR3 spans 14 amino acids. In nucleotides, the CDR3 is TGTGCCAGCAGCTTGGGAAGCGGCACAGATACGCAGTATTTT. Its protein is CASSLGSGTDTQYF.

This rearrangement joins TRBV2 to TRBJ2-3; 9 bases align to TRBD2. This CDR3 spans 15 amino acids. Trimming cost V 2 bases and J 4 bases; bases outside gene matches: 4. In germline, CDR1 is SNHLY, CDR2 FYNNEI. This CDR3 is CASSERGLASDTQYF. For the CDR3, the DNA is TGTGCCAGCAGTGAAAGGGGACTAGCTTCAGATACGCAGTATTTT.

This clone was detected a few times. CDR3 DNA: TGTGCCAGCAGTCGCCCTTCTGGGACTAGCGGGAGGGCAGGGGCCAACGTCCTGACTTTC. This encodes CASSRPSGTSGRAGANVLTF. The V and J genes are TRBV19 and TRBJ2-6, with 16 nucleotides matching TRBD2. Germline CDR1 LNHDA, CDR2 SQIVND (reference sequence). V trimming: 9 bases; J trimming: 4 bases; junction bases outside the gene matches: 15. The CDR3 has 20 residues.

This clone appeared a few times. V usage is TRBV28 and J usage is TRBJ2-6, with a tentative D call TRBD2 (5 bases). The CDR3 covers 14 residues. The germline V and J ends were trimmed by 6 bases and 3 bases, with 9 bases remaining between them. CDR1 and CDR2 from the germline V gene are MDHEN and SYDVKM. For the CDR3, the DNA is TGTGCCAGCAGCACCAGCGGTGGGGCCAACGTCCTGACTTTC. It encodes CASSTSGGANVLTF.

V gene TRBV7-2 combines with J gene TRBJ2-5; 11 bases map to TRBD2. This CDR3 has 15 amino acids. The V gene end was trimmed by 5 bases and the J gene end by 5 bases; junction bases not matched to a gene: 7. CDR1 and CDR2 from the germline V gene are SGHTA and FQGNSA. The CDR3 DNA reads TGTGCCAGCAGCCGTAGCGGGGGGGCCCGGGAGACCCAGTACTTC. Protein: CASSRSGGARETQYF.

The genes are TRBV6-5 and TRBJ1-5, with TRBD1 as a possible D gene (6 bases). Deletions cut 2 bases from V and 5 bases from J, with 13 bases between. Germline-derived CDR1 and CDR2 are MNHEY and SVGAGI. This CDR3 region has 15 residues. The CDR3 DNA reads TGTGCCAGCAGTTACGGCTTAGGGGGAGATCAGCCCCAGCATTTT. This encodes CASSYGLGGDQPQHF.

The chain links TRBV15 to TRBJ2-3; D may be TRBD2 (6 bases). The CDR3 has 14 residues. Deletions cut 0 bases from V and 6 bases from J, with 10 bases between. Germline CDR1 reads LNHNV; CDR2 reads YYDKDF (reference sequence). CDR3 sequence: CATSREGGDDTQYF. The CDR3 DNA is TGTGCCACCAGCAGAGAGGGCGGGGACGATACGCAGTATTTT.

This clone was counted a few times. The J gene is TRBJ2-6, the V gene TRBV25-1; 11 bases are a match to TRBD1. Germline V gene lookup returns CDR1 MGHDK and CDR2 SYGVNS. The CDR3 extends over 17 amino acids. After removal of 5 bases from V and 1 base from J, the junction contained 4 bases not matched to a gene. CDR3 sequence (DNA): TGTGCCAGCAGTCGGACAGGGGGCGCTTCTGGGGCCAACGTCCTGACTTTC. Translation gives CASSRTGGASGANVLTF.

This chain connects TRBV18 to TRBJ1-5; D is perhaps TRBD1 (5 bases). The CDR3 length is 15 residues. V shed 3 bases and J shed 6 bases, with 15 bases lying between them. CDR1 is KGHSH, CDR2 LQKENI, per germline. This chain's CDR3 is CASSPLGQGPQPQHF. The CDR3 DNA reads TGTGCCAGCTCACCCCTAGGACAAGGGCCTCAGCCCCAGCATTTT.

This chain uses TRBV11-2 with TRBJ2-5; perhaps TRBD2 as D (5 bases). V lost 1 base to trimming and J lost 4 bases, with 10 bases between them. Germline loops: CDR1 SGHAT, CDR2 FQNNGV. There are 14 residues in the CDR3. CDR3 nucleotides: TGTGCCAGCAGCTTAGGTGGAGGTTTAGAGACCCAGTACTTC. As protein: CASSLGGGLETQYF.

This clone was counted ten times or more. V gene TRBV9 combines with J gene TRBJ1-1, with D hard to call. Looked up from germline, CDR1 is SGDLS and CDR2 is YYNGEE. Deletions cut 4 bases from V and 1 base from J, with 11 bases between. The CDR3 consists of 14 residues. The CDR3 here is CASSSSLENTEAFF. CDR3 nucleotides: TGTGCCAGCAGCTCCTCCCTAGAGAACACTGAAGCTTTCTTT.

The chain combines TRBV19 with TRBJ1-5; 7 bases fit TRBD1. The germline V gene has CDR1 LNHDA and CDR2 SQIVND (reference sequence). The V gene end was trimmed by 5 bases and the J gene end by 2 bases; junction bases not matched to a gene: 6. The CDR3 loop spans 15 amino acids. The CDR3 protein is CASSFGQGGNQPQHF. The CDR3 DNA follows: TGTGCCAGTAGTTTCGGCCAGGGGGGCAATCAGCCCCAGCATTTT.

This clone was seen only a few times. This specimen includes other DNA sequences encoding the same CDR3. This sequence joins TRBV29-1 and TRBJ2-6; 8 nucleotides line up with TRBD2. Losses at the gene ends were 7 bases for V and 0 bases for J; bases not matched to a gene: 2. In germline, CDR1 is SQVTM, CDR2 ANQGSEA. CDR3 length equals 14 residues. The CDR3: CSAGGDSGANVLTF. The CDR3 DNA follows: TGCAGCGCCGGGGGGGACTCTGGGGCCAACGTCCTGACTTTC.

Here the CDR3 reads CASSQRGDTDTQYF. In DNA, the CDR3 is TGCGCCAGCAGTCAGCGGGGGGACACAGATACGCAGTATTTT. The V gene is TRBV5-1, the J gene TRBJ2-3; the match to TRBD2 covers 9 bases. The V gene's germline CDR1 is SGHRS and CDR2 YFSETQ. The CDR3 has 14 amino acids. After removal of 5 bases from V and 2 bases from J, the junction contained 3 bases not matched to a gene. The full variable domain, rest sourced from reference TRBV5-1 and TRBJ2-3, is KAGVTQTPRYLIKTRGQQVTLSCSPISGHRSVSWYQQTPGQGLQFLFEYFSETQRNKGNFPGRFSGRQFSNSRSEMNVSTLELGDSALYLCASSQRGDTDTQYFGPGTRLTVL.

There are a few counts of this clone. The chain links TRBV4-3 to TRBJ1-2; D perhaps matches TRBD1 (5 bases). The CDR3 sequence is 19 residues long. Trimming left V 0 bases short and J 4 bases short, with 24 bases between. Per germline, CDR1 LGHNA and CDR2 YSLEER. CDR3 sequence (DNA): TGCGCCAGCAGCCAAGAATTACCTGGGGCCGGATACTTTTTCTATGGCTACACCTTC. This sequence encodes CASSQELPGAGYFFYGYTF.

This clone was recorded many times. In DNA form, the CDR3 reads TGTGCCAGCTCCCTACGATCCTACGAGCAGTACTTC. Encoded protein: CASSLRSYEQYF. This chain connects TRBV18 to TRBJ2-7; the D is unclear. The V end lost 6 bases, the J end lost 1 base, and 7 bases lay between the germline ends. Germline V gives CDR1 KGHSH, CDR2 LQKENI. The CDR3 is 12 residues long.

V usage is TRBV30 and J usage is TRBJ1-1, with no clear D. V lost 4 bases to trimming and J lost 1 base, with 10 bases between them. The CDR3 covers 13 residues. Germline CDR1 GTSNPN, CDR2 SVGIG (reference sequence). CDR3 in DNA: TGTGCCTGGACAGGCAGAAAGAACACTGAAGCTTTCTTT. Its protein is CAWTGRKNTEAFF.

V is TRBV18 and J is TRBJ1-1, with D hard to call. Trimming left V 3 bases short and J 4 bases short, with 9 bases between. The CDR3 has 13 amino acids. The germline gives CDR1 KGHSH, CDR2 LQKENI. As DNA, the CDR3 is TGTGCCAGCTCACCGGGCATTGCCACTGAAGCTTTCTTT. This sequence encodes CASSPGIATEAFF. Full variable domain (outside the CDR3, taken from reference TRBV18 and TRBJ1-1): NAGVMQNPRHLVRRRGQEARLRCSPMKGHSHVYWYRQLPEEGLKFMVYLQKENIIDESGMPKERFSAEFPKEGPSILRIQQVVRGDSAAYFCASSPGIATEAFFGQGTRLTVV.

This clone was counted at least ten times. CDR3 nucleotides: TGTGCCAGCAGCTTAAGTCTAGCGGGCGGGGAGCTGTTTTTT. It specifies CASSLSLAGGELFF. The chain employs TRBV7-3 and TRBJ2-2; the match to TRBD2 covers 8 bases. Germline V CDR1 and CDR2: SGHTA, FQGTGA. CDR3 length: 14 residues. Losses at the gene ends were 1 base for V and 7 bases for J; bases not matched to a gene: 2.

This clone showed up just a few times. The chain carries TRBV9 and TRBJ2-7; D is unresolved. The germline gives CDR1 SGDLS, CDR2 YYNGEE. The CDR3 has 13 residues. Deletions cut 3 bases from V and 7 bases from J, with 14 bases between. CDR3 residues: CASSEYGTGEQYF. Written as DNA, the CDR3 is TGTGCCAGCAGCGAGTACGGTACGGGTGAGCAGTACTTC.